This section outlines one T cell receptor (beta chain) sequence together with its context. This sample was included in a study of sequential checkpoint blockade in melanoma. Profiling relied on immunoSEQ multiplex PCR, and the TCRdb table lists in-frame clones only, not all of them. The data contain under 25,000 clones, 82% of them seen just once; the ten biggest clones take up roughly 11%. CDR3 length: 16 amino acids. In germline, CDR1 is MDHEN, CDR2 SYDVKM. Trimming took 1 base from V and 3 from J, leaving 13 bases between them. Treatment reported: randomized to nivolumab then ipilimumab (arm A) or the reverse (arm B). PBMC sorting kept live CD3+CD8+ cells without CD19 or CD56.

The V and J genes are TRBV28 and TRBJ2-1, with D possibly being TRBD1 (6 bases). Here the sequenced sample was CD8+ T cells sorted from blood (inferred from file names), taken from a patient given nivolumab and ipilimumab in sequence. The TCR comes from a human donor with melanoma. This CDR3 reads CASSLSTGLVYNEQFF. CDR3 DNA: TGTGCCAGCAGTTTATCAACAGGGCTTGTCTACAATGAGCAGTTCTTC.